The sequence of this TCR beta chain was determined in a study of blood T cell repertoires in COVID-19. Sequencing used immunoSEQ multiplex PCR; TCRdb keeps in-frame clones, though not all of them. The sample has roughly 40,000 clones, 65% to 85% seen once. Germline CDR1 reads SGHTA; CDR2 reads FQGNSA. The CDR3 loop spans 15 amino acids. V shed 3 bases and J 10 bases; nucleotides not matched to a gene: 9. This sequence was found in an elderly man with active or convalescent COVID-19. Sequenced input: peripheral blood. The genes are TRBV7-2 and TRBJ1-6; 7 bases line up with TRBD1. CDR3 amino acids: CASSFSLGTDSPLHF. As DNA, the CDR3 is TGTGCCAGCAGCTTTAGCCTGGGGACAGACTCACCCCTCCACTTT.